This T cell receptor beta chain comes out of a study of blood T cell repertoires in COVID-19. Study at large: Material from acute and convalescent COVID-19 was sourced from the United States, Italy and Spain.

The CDR3 covers 16 residues. J gave up 4 bases and V 4 bases, and 12 bases lay outside the gene matches. CDR1 is MNHEY and CDR2 is SVGAGI in the germline V gene. The assay was immunoSEQ multiplex PCR, and TCRdb's table has in-frame clones only and misses some. The sample lists under 300,000 clones; roughly 80% were seen once. Sequenced: peripheral blood. The rearrangement uses TRBV6-5 and TRBJ1-2; 7 nucleotides match TRBD1. The sequence was obtained from a woman between 35 and 50 years old with active or convalescent COVID-19. CDR3 residues: CASSLTRQGAGYGYTF. CDR3 nucleotides: TGTGCCAGCAGTTTAACCAGACAGGGAGCCGGCTATGGCTACACCTTC.